A single TCR beta chain is shown here with its context. Sequencing was performed with immunoSEQ multiplex PCR; in TCRdb, only in-frame clones are kept and a portion is missing. The sample lists around 180,000 clones, 85% to 90% occurring once. This record comes from a study of T cell responses to AZD1222 COVID-19 vaccine. The V gene's germline CDR1 is LNHDA and CDR2 SQIVND (reference sequence). The ends were cut back, 3 bases at V and 2 bases at J, with 5 bases in the middle. The length of the CDR3 is 13 residues. This TCR came from an adult in good health. The J gene is TRBJ1-5, the V gene TRBV19, with D unclear. The material was peripheral blood, obtained on day 0 of AZD1222 vaccination. CDR3 loop: CASSIGGNQPQHF. DNA for the CDR3: TGTGCCAGTAGTATCGGGGGCAATCAGCCCCAGCATTTT.